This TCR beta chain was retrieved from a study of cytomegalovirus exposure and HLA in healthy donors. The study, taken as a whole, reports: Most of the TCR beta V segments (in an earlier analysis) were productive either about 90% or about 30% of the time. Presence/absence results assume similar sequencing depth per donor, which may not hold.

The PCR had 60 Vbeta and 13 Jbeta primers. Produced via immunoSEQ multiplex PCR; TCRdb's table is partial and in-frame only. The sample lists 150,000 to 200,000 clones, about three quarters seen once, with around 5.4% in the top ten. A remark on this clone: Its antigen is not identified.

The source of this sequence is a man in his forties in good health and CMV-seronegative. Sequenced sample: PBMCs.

This CDR3 reads CASSLVGQGGTDTQYF. The CDR3, as DNA: TGCGCCAGCAGCTTGGTAGGCCAGGGGGGAACAGATACGCAGTATTTT. The V call is TRBV5-1, the J call TRBJ2-3, with D possibly being TRBD1 (7 bases). This CDR3 has 16 amino acids. Trimming took off 0 bases at V and 3 bases at J, with 14 bases between the two ends. Per germline, CDR1 SGHRS and CDR2 YFSETQ.